This record concerns one T cell receptor beta chain sequence. The antigen is undetermined. The sample belongs to a study of T cell repertoires in cytomegalovirus infection. Study at large: CMV infection plus the matching HLA type was flagged by public TCR beta signatures. Study findings and constraints: Clonotype analysis showed dominance of the ex vivo response by HLA-C-restricted CMV-specific TCR beta clonotypes. Summed public TCR beta family frequency identified CMV carriers bearing the relevant HLA.

TCRdb reprocessed the reads with MiXCR, giving one entry per CDR3 protein. This table has about 180,000 distinct CDR3 sequences, 13% to 15% appearing once. CDR1 is SQVTM and CDR2 is ANQGSEA in the germline V gene. This CDR3 region has 13 residues. Trimming shortened V by 7 bases and J by 0 bases, and 12 bases separated the two germline ends. The origin of this receptor is a human donor in good health (CMV status not recorded). Some clones in this sample may be carry-over from other donors' samples. V gene TRBV29-1 combines with J gene TRBJ1-1, with D tentatively TRBD1 (6 bases). Sequencing was carried out using PBMCs. The CDR3 region is CSARGGMNTEAFF. The DNA for the CDR3 is TGCAGCGCTAGGGGGGGGATGAACACTGAAGCTTTCTTT.